This TCR beta chain emerged from a study of technical replicates of blood from a handful of donors. The germline V gene has CDR1 KGHSH and CDR2 LQKENI. The V gene end was trimmed by 3 bases and the J gene end by 7 bases; junction bases not matched to a gene: 4. This CDR3 comprises 15 residues. Repertoires were generated with immunoSEQ multiplex PCR, while TCRdb's copy carries only in-frame clones and drops some. Of 75,000 to 100,000 clones in the sample, 75% to 95% were seen once. V is TRBV18 and J is TRBJ2-2; 11 nucleotides agree with TRBD2. The receptor was isolated from a human donor in good health. Specimen: T cells isolated from PBMCs. The CDR3, as DNA: TGTGCCAGCTCACCCACCGGGACTAGCGGCGGGGAGCTGTTTTTT. It codes for CASSPTGTSGGELFF.